This T cell receptor beta chain was found in a study of blood T cell repertoires in COVID-19. Study at large: The United States, Italy and Spain were the sources of the acute and convalescent COVID-19 samples.

This clone has a single count. Profiled with immunoSEQ multiplex PCR; TCRdb holds only in-frame clones, not every one. The sample lists 250,000 or so clones, 85% to 90% occurring once. The study recruited exposed participants who had met a COVID-19 case within 2 weeks before entry. There are 12 residues in the CDR3. Germline lookup yields CDR1 SGHRS and CDR2 YFSETQ. V lost 0 bases, J lost 14 bases, and 14 bases lay in between. The chain employs TRBV5-1 and TRBJ1-2, with TRBD1 as a possible D gene (5 bases). The specimen sequenced was PBMCs or T cells enriched from blood (not recorded which). The source of this sequence is a man aged 50 or older who had been exposed to COVID-19. The CDR3 protein is CASSLAGSGPTF. Written as DNA, the CDR3 is TGCGCCAGCAGCTTGGCCGGGTCAGGGCCTACCTTC.